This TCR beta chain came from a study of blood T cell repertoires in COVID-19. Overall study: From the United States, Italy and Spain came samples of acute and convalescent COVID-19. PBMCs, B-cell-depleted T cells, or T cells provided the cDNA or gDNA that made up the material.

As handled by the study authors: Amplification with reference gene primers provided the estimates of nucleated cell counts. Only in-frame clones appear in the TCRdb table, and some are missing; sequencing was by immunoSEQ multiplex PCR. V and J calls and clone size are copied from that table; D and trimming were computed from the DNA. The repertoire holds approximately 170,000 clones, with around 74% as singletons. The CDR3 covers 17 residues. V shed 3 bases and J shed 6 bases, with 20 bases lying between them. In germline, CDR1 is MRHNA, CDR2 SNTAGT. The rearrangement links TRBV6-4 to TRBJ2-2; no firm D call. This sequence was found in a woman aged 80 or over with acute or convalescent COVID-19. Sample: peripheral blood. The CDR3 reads CASSDNPGLGSSGELFF. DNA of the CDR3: TGTGCCAGCAGTGATAACCCCGGGTTAGGATCATCCGGGGAGCTGTTTTTT.